A selection of T cell receptor beta chains follows, all from one sample in a study of shared clonotypes between healthy human individuals. Sequenced by immunoSEQ multiplex PCR; TCRdb stores in-frame clones only, minus some. The sample shows around 1.1 million clones, 77% of them seen only once. Material: memory CD4+ T cells from PBMCs. The origin of the receptors is a man between 18 and 29 years old in good health. Some clones in this sample may be carry-over from other donors' samples. Each CDR3 is given with its conserved first and last residue. The D gene is left open where the match is weak. Size is omitted from some rows. Given values are once, few, many or a class for expanded clones.

size: once; J: TRBJ1-2; D: .; V: TRBV7-8; DNA: TGTGCCAGCAGTCAACGTGACTTATCTAACTATGGCTACACCTTC; CDR3: CASSQRDLSNYGYTF
size: .; J: TRBJ2-1; D: TRBD2; V: TRBV5-1; DNA: TGCGCCAGCAGCTTAGGCCCAAGCGGGACCAGTGAGCAGTTCTTC; CDR3: CASSLGPSGTSEQFF
size: few; J: TRBJ2-2; D: .; V: TRBV6-1; DNA: TGTGCCAGCAGTGAAGGGAACACCGGGGAGCTGTTTTTT; CDR3: CASSEGNTGELFF
size: .; J: TRBJ2-3; D: .; V: TRBV5-1; DNA: TGCGCCAGCAGCTTCCCCGGGACTCCAACGCAGTATTTT; CDR3: CASSFPGTPTQYF
size: .; J: TRBJ1-5; D: .; V: TRBV19; DNA: TGTGCCAGTAGTATTACCGGGACAAGGGGCAATCAGCCCCAGCATTTT; CDR3: CASSITGTRGNQPQHF
size: .; J: TRBJ1-2; D: .; V: TRBV29-1; DNA: TGCAGCGTTGTCACCCCCCAACAGGGATACTATGGCTACACCTTC; CDR3: CSVVTPQQGYYGYTF
size: .; J: TRBJ2-7; D: .; V: TRBV28; DNA: TGTGCCAGCAGGCAGGGGGGTTCGCCCGGTTACGAGCAGTACTTC; CDR3: CASRQGGSPGYEQYF
size: .; J: TRBJ1-2; D: TRBD1; V: TRBV11-1; DNA: TGCGCCAGCAGCCCAGGACAGGGAAACTATGGCTACACCTTC; CDR3: CASSPGQGNYGYTF
size: .; J: TRBJ2-2; D: .; V: TRBV7-2; DNA: TGTGCCAGCAGCTTAGCCCCAGTGCTCACCGGGGAGCTGTTTTTT; CDR3: CASSLAPVLTGELFF
size: .; J: TRBJ2-5; D: TRBD1; V: TRBV5-4; DNA: TGTGCCAGCAGCGTGAGGGGGCGGGAGACCCAGTACTTC; CDR3: CASSVRGRETQYF
size: .; J: TRBJ2-3; D: .; V: TRBV11-2; DNA: TGTGCCAGCAGCTTAGGCAGGGGAATGGCAGATACGCAGTATTTT; CDR3: CASSLGRGMADTQYF
size: .; J: TRBJ1-1; D: TRBD1; V: TRBV6-5; DNA: TGTGCCAGCGCCCGACAGGGAACGAACACTGAAGCTTTCTTT; CDR3: CASARQGTNTEAFF
size: .; J: TRBJ2-7; D: .; V: TRBV7-2; DNA: TGTGCCAGCAGCTTAGTCGTCAGCTCCTACGAGCAGTACTTC; CDR3: CASSLVVSSYEQYF
size: few; J: TRBJ2-1; D: TRBD2; V: TRBV18; DNA: TGTGCCAGCTCACCACTTGCGGGAGAGGGGAATGAGCAGTTCTTC; CDR3: CASSPLAGEGNEQFF
size: .; J: TRBJ2-1; D: .; V: TRBV27; DNA: TGTGCCAGCAGTTTAAGGACCCTGAATGAGCAGTTCTTC; CDR3: CASSLRTLNEQFF
size: .; J: TRBJ2-1; D: TRBD2; V: TRBV9; DNA: TGTGCCAGCAGCGAAACGGGGACTAGCGGGAGGAAAGGCAATGAGCAGTTCTTC; CDR3: CASSETGTSGRKGNEQFF
size: .; J: TRBJ2-1; D: .; V: TRBV5-1; DNA: TGCGCCAGCAGCCAGCTGAGGTCGATCTACAATGAGCAGTTCTTC; CDR3: CASSQLRSIYNEQFF
size: .; J: TRBJ2-1; D: .; V: TRBV28; DNA: TGTGCCAGCAGTTTAGGGGGGCTCAATGAGCAGTTCTTC; CDR3: CASSLGGLNEQFF
size: .; J: TRBJ1-5; D: .; V: TRBV7-9; DNA: TGTGCCAGCAGCGGGCAGCCCAATCAGCCCCAGCATTTT; CDR3: CASSGQPNQPQHF
size: .; J: TRBJ2-2; D: TRBD2; V: TRBV10-2; DNA: TGCGCCAGCAGTGAGTCCCCGGGACTAGCGACCACATGGGGACTCGGGGAGCTGTTTTTT; CDR3: CASSESPGLATTWGLGELFF
size: .; J: TRBJ2-1; D: .; V: TRBV28; DNA: TGTGCCAGCAGTTCCTTGGGCAGGGGACCTTACAATGAGCAGTTCTTC; CDR3: CASSSLGRGPYNEQFF
size: .; J: TRBJ1-4; D: TRBD1; V: TRBV18; DNA: TGTGCCAGCTCACCGCCAGGGACAGTAAATGAAAAACTGTTTTTT; CDR3: CASSPPGTVNEKLFF
size: many; J: TRBJ2-2; D: .; V: TRBV6-5; DNA: TGTGCCAGCAGTTATAGAGAGACGGTGAACACCGGGGAGCTGTTTTTT; CDR3: CASSYRETVNTGELFF
size: .; J: TRBJ2-2; D: TRBD1; V: TRBV5-1; DNA: TGCGCCAGCAGCTTGGAAGGGACGGACAGGGGAGAGCTGTTTTTT; CDR3: CASSLEGTDRGELFF
size: .; J: TRBJ2-1; D: TRBD2; V: TRBV5-1; DNA: TGCGCCAGCAGCGAGGGGACTAGCGGGAGAAGGCAGTTCTTC; CDR3: CASSEGTSGRRQFF
size: .; J: TRBJ2-7; D: .; V: TRBV27; DNA: TGTGCCAGCAGTTTCATTAGCGGTCGACCCTACGAGCAGTACTTC; CDR3: CASSFISGRPYEQYF
size: .; J: TRBJ2-5; D: .; V: TRBV27; DNA: TGTGCCAGCAGTTTACGGCGGCAAGAGACCCAGTACTTC; CDR3: CASSLRRQETQYF
size: .; J: TRBJ1-1; D: .; V: TRBV5-5; DNA: TGTGCCAGCAGCTTGGGCCCATTTGGGACTCACACTGAAGCTTTCTTT; CDR3: CASSLGPFGTHTEAFF
size: .; J: TRBJ2-2; D: .; V: TRBV11-3; DNA: TGTGCCAGCAGCTTGTATCAGAACACCGGGGAGCTGTTTTTT; CDR3: CASSLYQNTGELFF
size: few; J: TRBJ2-1; D: .; V: TRBV9; DNA: TGTGCCAGCAGCGTATCGGGAACGGGCTACAATGAGCAGTTCTTC; CDR3: CASSVSGTGYNEQFF
size: .; J: TRBJ1-5; D: .; V: TRBV5-5; DNA: TGTGCCAGCAGCTCCATACCGACAGAGGGCAATCAGCCCCAGCATTTT; CDR3: CASSSIPTEGNQPQHF
size: .; J: TRBJ2-1; D: TRBD2; V: TRBV4-1; DNA: TGCGCCAGCAGCCAACCCAGCGGGAGAGGGACCTACAATGAGCAGTTCTTC; CDR3: CASSQPSGRGTYNEQFF
size: .; J: TRBJ1-4; D: .; V: TRBV6-1; DNA: TGTGCCAGCAGCCTGACTCCCGGGAATGATGAAAAACTGTTTTTT; CDR3: CASSLTPGNDEKLFF
size: few; J: TRBJ1-1; D: .; V: TRBV2; DNA: TGTGCCAGCAGTGAGGCCAGGGGTACTGAAGCTTTCTTT; CDR3: CASSEARGTEAFF
size: few; J: TRBJ2-3; D: TRBD2; V: TRBV6-5; DNA: TGTGCCAGCAGTTACTGGGGGGGGTCTAGCACAGATACGCAGTATTTT; CDR3: CASSYWGGSSTDTQYF
size: .; J: TRBJ2-1; D: .; V: TRBV5-1; DNA: TGCGCCAGCAGCTTGTCTGGGACAAACAATGAGCAGTTCTTC; CDR3: CASSLSGTNNEQFF
size: .; J: TRBJ2-7; D: .; V: TRBV5-1; DNA: TGCGCCAGCAGCCTCCGACAGGAATCCTACGAGCAGTACTTC; CDR3: CASSLRQESYEQYF
size: .; J: TRBJ2-7; D: .; V: TRBV29-1; DNA: TGCAGCGTTGTCAGGGACTCCTACGAGCAGTACTTC; CDR3: CSVVRDSYEQYF
size: few; J: TRBJ1-1; D: TRBD1; V: TRBV19; DNA: TGTGCCAGTAGTATATTGGGACAGGGAGCTGAAGCTTTCTTT; CDR3: CASSILGQGAEAFF
size: .; J: TRBJ1-1; D: .; V: TRBV4-3; DNA: TGCGCCAGCAGCCAAACCAGGGGCTGGTATTCCACTGAAGCTTTCTTT; CDR3: CASSQTRGWYSTEAFF
size: .; J: TRBJ2-3; D: .; V: TRBV7-9; DNA: TGTGCCAGCAGCTTAGCTCGTCAGTTTGCAGATACGCAGTATTTT; CDR3: CASSLARQFADTQYF
size: .; J: TRBJ2-7; D: TRBD2; V: TRBV6-6; DNA: TGTGCCAGCACCGTAGCGGGAGGGTCGTCCTACGAGCAGTACTTC; CDR3: CASTVAGGSSYEQYF
size: .; J: TRBJ2-3; D: TRBD2; V: TRBV7-2; DNA: TGTGCCAGCAGCTTAGTGACTAGCGGGGTCACAGATACGCAGTATTTT; CDR3: CASSLVTSGVTDTQYF
size: .; J: TRBJ2-7; D: .; V: TRBV28; DNA: TGTGCCAGCGGGACCTCGGGTCACCCCTACGAGCAGTACTTC; CDR3: CASGTSGHPYEQYF
size: .; J: TRBJ1-5; D: TRBD1; V: TRBV6-5; DNA: TGTGCCGGCAGCGACAGGGCTTCCAATCAGCCCCAGCATTTT; CDR3: CAGSDRASNQPQHF